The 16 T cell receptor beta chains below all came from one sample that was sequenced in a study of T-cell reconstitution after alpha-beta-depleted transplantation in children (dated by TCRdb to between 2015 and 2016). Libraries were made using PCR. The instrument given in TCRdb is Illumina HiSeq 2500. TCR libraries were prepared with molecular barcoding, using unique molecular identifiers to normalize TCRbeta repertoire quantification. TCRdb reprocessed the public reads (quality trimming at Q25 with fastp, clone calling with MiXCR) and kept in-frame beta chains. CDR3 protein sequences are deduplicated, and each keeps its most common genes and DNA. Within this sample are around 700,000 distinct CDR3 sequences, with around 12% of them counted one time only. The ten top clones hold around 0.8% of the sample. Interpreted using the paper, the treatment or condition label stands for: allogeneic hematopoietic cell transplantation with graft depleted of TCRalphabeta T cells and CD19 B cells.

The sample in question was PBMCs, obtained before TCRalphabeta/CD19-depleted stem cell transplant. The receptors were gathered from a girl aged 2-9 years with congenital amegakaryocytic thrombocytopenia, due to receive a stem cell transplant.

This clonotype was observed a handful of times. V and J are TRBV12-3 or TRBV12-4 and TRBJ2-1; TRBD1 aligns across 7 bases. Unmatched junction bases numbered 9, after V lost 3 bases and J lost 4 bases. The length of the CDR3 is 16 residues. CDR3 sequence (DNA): TGTGCCAGCAGTTTTTCGGGACAGCGGATTTACAATGAGCAGTTCTTC. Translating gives CASSFSGQRIYNEQFF.

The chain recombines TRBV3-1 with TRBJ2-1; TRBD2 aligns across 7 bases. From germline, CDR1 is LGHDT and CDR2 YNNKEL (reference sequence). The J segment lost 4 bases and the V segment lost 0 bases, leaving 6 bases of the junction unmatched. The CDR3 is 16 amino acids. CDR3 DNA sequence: TGTGCCAGCAGCCAAGACCGTCTAGCGGTGTACAATGAGCAGTTCTTC. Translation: CASSQDRLAVYNEQFF.

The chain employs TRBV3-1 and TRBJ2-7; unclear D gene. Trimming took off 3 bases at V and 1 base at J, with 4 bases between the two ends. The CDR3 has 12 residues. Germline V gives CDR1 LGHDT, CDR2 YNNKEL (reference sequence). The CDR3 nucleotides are TGTGCCAGCAGCCAGCATTCCTACGAGCAGTACTTC. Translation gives CASSQHSYEQYF.

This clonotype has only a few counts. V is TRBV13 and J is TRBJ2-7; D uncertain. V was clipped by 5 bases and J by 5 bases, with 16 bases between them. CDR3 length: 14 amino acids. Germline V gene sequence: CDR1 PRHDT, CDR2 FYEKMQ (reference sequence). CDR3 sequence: CASSAPGSPDEQYF. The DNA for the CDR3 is TGTGCCAGCAGCGCTCCCGGGTCCCCGGACGAGCAGTACTTC.

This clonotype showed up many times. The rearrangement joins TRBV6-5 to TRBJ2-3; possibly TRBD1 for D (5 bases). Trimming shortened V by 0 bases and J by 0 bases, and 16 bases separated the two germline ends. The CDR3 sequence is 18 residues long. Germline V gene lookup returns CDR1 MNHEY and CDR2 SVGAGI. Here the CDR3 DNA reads TGTGCCAGCAGTTACTCGATTAGTAGGGGCTCTAGCACAGATACGCAGTATTTT. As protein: CASSYSISRGSSTDTQYF.

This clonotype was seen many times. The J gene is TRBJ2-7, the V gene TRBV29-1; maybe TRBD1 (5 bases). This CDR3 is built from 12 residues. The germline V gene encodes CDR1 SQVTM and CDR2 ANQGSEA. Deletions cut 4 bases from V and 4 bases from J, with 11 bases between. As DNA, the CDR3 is TGCAGCGTTGTACCAGGGTGGTACGAGCAGTACTTC. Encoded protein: CSVVPGWYEQYF.

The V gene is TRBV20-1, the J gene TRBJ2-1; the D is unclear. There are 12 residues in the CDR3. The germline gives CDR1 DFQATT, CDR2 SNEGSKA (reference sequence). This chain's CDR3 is CSLLGDYNEQFF. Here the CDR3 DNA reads TGCAGCCTCTTGGGTGACTACAATGAGCAGTTCTTC.

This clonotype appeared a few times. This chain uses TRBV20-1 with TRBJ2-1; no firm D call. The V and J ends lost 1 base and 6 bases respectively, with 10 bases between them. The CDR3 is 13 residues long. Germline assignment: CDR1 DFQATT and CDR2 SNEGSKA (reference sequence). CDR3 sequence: CSARAVERNEQFF. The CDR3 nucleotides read TGCAGTGCTAGAGCTGTAGAGCGCAATGAGCAGTTCTTC.

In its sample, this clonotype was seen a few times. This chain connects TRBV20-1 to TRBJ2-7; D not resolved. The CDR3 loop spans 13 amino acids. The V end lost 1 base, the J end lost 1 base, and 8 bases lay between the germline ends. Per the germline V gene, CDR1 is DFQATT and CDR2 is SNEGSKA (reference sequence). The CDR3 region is CSARGPRSYEQYF. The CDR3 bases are TGCAGTGCTAGAGGCCCCAGGTCCTACGAGCAGTACTTC.

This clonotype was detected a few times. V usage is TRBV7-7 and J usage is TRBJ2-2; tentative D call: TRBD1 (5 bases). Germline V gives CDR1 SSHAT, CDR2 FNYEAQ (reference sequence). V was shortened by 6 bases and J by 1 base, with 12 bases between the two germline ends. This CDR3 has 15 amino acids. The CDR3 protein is CASSQRGMNTGELFF. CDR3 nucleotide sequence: TGTGCCAGCAGTCAAAGGGGCATGAACACCGGGGAGCTGTTTTTT.

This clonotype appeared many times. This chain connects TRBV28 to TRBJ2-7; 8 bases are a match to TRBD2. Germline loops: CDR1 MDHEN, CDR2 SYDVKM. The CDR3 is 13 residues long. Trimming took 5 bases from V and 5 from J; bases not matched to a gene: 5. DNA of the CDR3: TGTGCCAGCAGTATCCAGACTAGCGACGAGCAGTACTTC. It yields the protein CASSIQTSDEQYF.

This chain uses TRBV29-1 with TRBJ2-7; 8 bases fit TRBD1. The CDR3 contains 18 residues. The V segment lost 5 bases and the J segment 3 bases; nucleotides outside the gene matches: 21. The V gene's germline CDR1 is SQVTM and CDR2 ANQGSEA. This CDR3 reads CSVLRSGQETSYHYEQYF. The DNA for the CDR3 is TGCAGCGTTTTAAGATCGGGACAGGAGACTTCCTATCACTACGAGCAGTACTTC.

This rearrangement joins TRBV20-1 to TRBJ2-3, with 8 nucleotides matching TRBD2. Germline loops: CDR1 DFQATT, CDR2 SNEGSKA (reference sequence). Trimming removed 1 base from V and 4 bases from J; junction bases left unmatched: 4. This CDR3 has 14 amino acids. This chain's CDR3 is CSARGAGVPDTQYF. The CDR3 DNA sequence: TGCAGTGCTAGAGGAGCGGGAGTCCCAGATACGCAGTATTTT.

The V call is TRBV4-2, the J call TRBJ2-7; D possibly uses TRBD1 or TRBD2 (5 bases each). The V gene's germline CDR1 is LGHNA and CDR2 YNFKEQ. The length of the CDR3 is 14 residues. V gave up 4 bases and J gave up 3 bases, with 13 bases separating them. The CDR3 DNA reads TGTGCCAGCAGCCCGGGGCACAGTGGCTACGAGCAGTACTTC. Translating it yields CASSPGHSGYEQYF.

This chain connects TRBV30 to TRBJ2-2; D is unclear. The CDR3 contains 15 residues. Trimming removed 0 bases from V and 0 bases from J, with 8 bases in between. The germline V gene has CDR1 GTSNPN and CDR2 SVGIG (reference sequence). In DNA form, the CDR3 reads TGTGCCTGGAGTGTACTAAGAACGAACACCGGGGAGCTGTTTTTT. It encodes CAWSVLRTNTGELFF.

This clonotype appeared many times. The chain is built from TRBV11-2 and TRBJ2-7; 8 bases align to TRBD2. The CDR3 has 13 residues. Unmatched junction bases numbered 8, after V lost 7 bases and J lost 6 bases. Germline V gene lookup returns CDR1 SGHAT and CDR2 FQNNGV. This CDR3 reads CASMQAGVSEQYF. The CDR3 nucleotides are TGTGCCAGCATGCAAGCGGGAGTGTCCGAGCAGTACTTC.